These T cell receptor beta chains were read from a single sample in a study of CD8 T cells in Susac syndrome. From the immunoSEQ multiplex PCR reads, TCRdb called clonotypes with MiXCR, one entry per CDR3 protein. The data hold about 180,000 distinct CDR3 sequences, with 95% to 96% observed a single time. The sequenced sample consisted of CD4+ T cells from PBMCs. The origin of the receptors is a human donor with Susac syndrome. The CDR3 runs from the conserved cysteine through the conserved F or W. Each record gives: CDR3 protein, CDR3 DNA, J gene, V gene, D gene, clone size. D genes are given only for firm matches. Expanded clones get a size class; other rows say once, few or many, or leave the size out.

cdr3_aa: CASSLKDSYEQYF
cdr3_nt: TGTGCCAGCAGCCTCAAGGACAGCTACGAGCAGTACTTC
j_call: TRBJ2-7
v_call: TRBV7-2
d_call: .
clone_size: .

cdr3_aa: CASSQRVGFSNQPQHF
cdr3_nt: TGCGCCAGCAGTCAAAGGGTGGGGTTTAGCAATCAGCCCCAGCATTTT
j_call: TRBJ1-5
v_call: TRBV23-1
d_call: .
clone_size: .

cdr3_aa: CASSLIGWGGNEQFF
cdr3_nt: TGTGCCAGCAGCCTTATAGGCTGGGGGGGCAATGAGCAGTTCTTC
j_call: TRBJ2-1
v_call: TRBV28
d_call: TRBD2
clone_size: once

cdr3_aa: CSARVSGRDTQYF
cdr3_nt: TGCAGTGCTAGAGTCTCGGGCCGGGATACGCAGTATTTT
j_call: TRBJ2-3
v_call: TRBV20-1
d_call: .
clone_size: .

cdr3_aa: CASSLTGDHTEAFF
cdr3_nt: TGTGCCAGCAGCCTGACAGGGGATCACACTGAAGCTTTCTTT
j_call: TRBJ1-1
v_call: TRBV28
d_call: TRBD1
clone_size: .

cdr3_aa: CASSDITGKNIQYF
cdr3_nt: TGTGCCAGTAGTGATATCACAGGGAAAAACATTCAGTACTTC
j_call: TRBJ2-4
v_call: TRBV19
d_call: .
clone_size: .

cdr3_aa: CASSQDRNTNYGYTF
cdr3_nt: TGTGCCAGCAGCCAAGACAGGAATACGAACTATGGCTACACCTTC
j_call: TRBJ1-2
v_call: TRBV4-2
d_call: .
clone_size: .

cdr3_aa: CASYENTEAFF
cdr3_nt: TGTGCCAGCTATGAGAACACTGAAGCTTTCTTT
j_call: TRBJ1-1
v_call: TRBV18
d_call: .
clone_size: .

cdr3_aa: CAWSPGVYGYTF
cdr3_nt: TGTGCCTGGAGTCCGGGGGTCTATGGCTACACCTTC
j_call: TRBJ1-2
v_call: TRBV30
d_call: .
clone_size: .

cdr3_aa: CASSQGGSGVGSYNEQFF
cdr3_nt: TGTGCCAGCAGCCAAGGGGGATCGGGAGTCGGCTCCTACAATGAGCAGTTCTTC
j_call: TRBJ2-1
v_call: TRBV3-1
d_call: .
clone_size: .

cdr3_aa: CSAPLWGRETQYF
cdr3_nt: TGCAGTGCGCCTCTGTGGGGGCGAGAGACCCAGTACTTC
j_call: TRBJ2-5
v_call: TRBV20-1
d_call: .
clone_size: .

cdr3_aa: CSVARVGEQYF
cdr3_nt: TGCAGCGTTGCCAGGGTAGGCGAGCAGTACTTC
j_call: TRBJ2-7
v_call: TRBV29-1
d_call: .
clone_size: .

cdr3_aa: CASSLAGALRQYF
cdr3_nt: TGTGCCAGCAGCTTGGCCGGAGCGTTACGGCAGTACTTC
j_call: TRBJ2-7
v_call: TRBV5-4
d_call: .
clone_size: .

cdr3_aa: CSARRGNGGNTIYF
cdr3_nt: TGCAGTGCTAGACGGGGTAATGGTGGAAACACCATATATTTT
j_call: TRBJ1-3
v_call: TRBV20-1
d_call: .
clone_size: .

cdr3_aa: CASSYGWTALLMDEQFF
cdr3_nt: TGTGCCAGCAGTTACGGATGGACCGCCCTGTTGATGGATGAGCAGTTCTTC
j_call: TRBJ2-1
v_call: TRBV6-2/TRBV6-3
d_call: .
clone_size: once

cdr3_aa: CASSQDRRYYTF
cdr3_nt: TGTGCCAGCAGCCAAGACAGGAGGTACTACACCTTC
j_call: TRBJ1-2
v_call: TRBV3-1
d_call: .
clone_size: .

cdr3_aa: CAWSSLFEQFF
cdr3_nt: TGTGCCTGGAGTTCATTATTTGAGCAGTTCTTC
j_call: TRBJ2-1
v_call: TRBV30
d_call: .
clone_size: .

cdr3_aa: CASRADRGRNEQFF
cdr3_nt: TGTGCCAGCAGGGCCGACAGGGGGAGGAATGAGCAGTTCTTC
j_call: TRBJ2-1
v_call: TRBV27
d_call: TRBD1
clone_size: once

cdr3_aa: CSVARQGLHEQYF
cdr3_nt: TGCAGCGTTGCTCGACAGGGGCTCCACGAGCAGTACTTC
j_call: TRBJ2-7
v_call: TRBV29-1
d_call: TRBD1
clone_size: .

cdr3_aa: CASSGAVNTGELFF
cdr3_nt: TGTGCCAGCAGCGGGGCGGTTAACACCGGGGAGCTGTTTTTT
j_call: TRBJ2-2
v_call: TRBV7-3
d_call: .
clone_size: .

cdr3_aa: CASSQEGRTSYNEQFF
cdr3_nt: TGTGCCAGCAGCCAAGAGGGCAGAACTTCCTACAATGAGCAGTTCTTC
j_call: TRBJ2-1
v_call: TRBV4-2
d_call: .
clone_size: .

cdr3_aa: CASQGESPLHF
cdr3_nt: TGTGCCAGCCAGGGCGAATCACCCCTCCACTTT
j_call: TRBJ1-6
v_call: TRBV6-6
d_call: .
clone_size: .

cdr3_aa: CASSQEEYTQYF
cdr3_nt: TGTGCCAGCAGCCAAGAAGAGTATACGCAGTATTTT
j_call: TRBJ2-3
v_call: TRBV3-1
d_call: .
clone_size: .

cdr3_aa: CSVGKGRAFF
cdr3_nt: TGCAGCGTTGGTAAAGGGAGGGCTTTCTTT
j_call: TRBJ1-1
v_call: TRBV29-1
d_call: .
clone_size: .

cdr3_aa: CAWSPPTGAGGPGEETQYF
cdr3_nt: TGTGCCTGGAGTCCTCCAACGGGAGCGGGAGGGCCGGGGGAAGAGACCCAGTACTTC
j_call: TRBJ2-5
v_call: TRBV30
d_call: TRBD2
clone_size: .

cdr3_aa: CAWSVQGNSNGYTF
cdr3_nt: TGTGCCTGGAGTGTTCAGGGGAACTCGAATGGCTACACCTTC
j_call: TRBJ1-2
v_call: TRBV30
d_call: .
clone_size: .

cdr3_aa: CASSLPQSYEQYF
cdr3_nt: TGTGCCAGCAGTCTGCCCCAGTCCTACGAGCAGTACTTC
j_call: TRBJ2-7
v_call: TRBV28
d_call: .
clone_size: .

cdr3_aa: CASSPSRTGSHQPQHF
cdr3_nt: TGTGCCAGCAGCCCGAGCAGGACAGGGTCGCATCAGCCCCAGCATTTT
j_call: TRBJ1-5
v_call: TRBV6-2/TRBV6-3
d_call: TRBD1
clone_size: .

cdr3_aa: CAGRTGRWTGELFF
cdr3_nt: TGTGCCGGCAGGACAGGGCGATGGACCGGGGAGCTGTTTTTT
j_call: TRBJ2-2
v_call: TRBV7-9
d_call: TRBD1
clone_size: once

cdr3_aa: CSAEELQETQYF
cdr3_nt: TGCAGTGCGGAAGAGCTCCAAGAGACCCAGTACTTC
j_call: TRBJ2-5
v_call: TRBV20-1
d_call: .
clone_size: once

cdr3_aa: CASSYPTADSGANVLTF
cdr3_nt: TGTGCCAGCAGTTACCCCACGGCGGACTCTGGGGCCAACGTCCTGACTTTC
j_call: TRBJ2-6
v_call: TRBV6-7
d_call: .
clone_size: .

cdr3_aa: CASSAGLAGRGTQYF
cdr3_nt: TGTGCCAGCAGCGCCGGACTAGCGGGAAGGGGTACGCAGTATTTT
j_call: TRBJ2-3
v_call: TRBV5-4
d_call: TRBD2
clone_size: .

cdr3_aa: CASSPPASGRNEQFF
cdr3_nt: TGTGCCAGCTCACCACCGGCTAGCGGTCGTAATGAGCAGTTCTTC
j_call: TRBJ2-1
v_call: TRBV18
d_call: TRBD2
clone_size: .

cdr3_aa: CAGKTSGRSKDTQYF
cdr3_nt: TGTGCCGGGAAGACTAGCGGGAGGTCGAAAGATACGCAGTATTTT
j_call: TRBJ2-3
v_call: TRBV19
d_call: TRBD2
clone_size: .

cdr3_aa: CASSILQGNANYGYTF
cdr3_nt: TGTGCCAGTAGTATCCTACAGGGCAATGCTAACTATGGCTACACCTTC
j_call: TRBJ1-2
v_call: TRBV19
d_call: .
clone_size: .

cdr3_aa: CASSFRVGELFF
cdr3_nt: TGTGCCAGCAGTTTTAGGGTCGGGGAGCTGTTTTTT
j_call: TRBJ2-2
v_call: TRBV28
d_call: .
clone_size: .

cdr3_aa: CASTETDTQYF
cdr3_nt: TGCGCCAGCACTGAGACAGATACGCAGTATTTT
j_call: TRBJ2-3
v_call: TRBV5-1
d_call: .
clone_size: .

cdr3_aa: CATSLTGLDIQYF
cdr3_nt: TGTGCCACCAGCTTGACAGGTTTAGACATTCAGTACTTC
j_call: TRBJ2-4
v_call: TRBV24-1
d_call: .
clone_size: .

cdr3_aa: CASSVDGLNEQFF
cdr3_nt: TGCGCCAGCAGCGTGGATGGATTGAATGAGCAGTTCTTC
j_call: TRBJ2-1
v_call: TRBV5-1
d_call: .
clone_size: .

cdr3_aa: CSAQGAGEQFF
cdr3_nt: TGCAGCGCTCAGGGGGCCGGTGAGCAGTTCTTC
j_call: TRBJ2-1
v_call: TRBV29-1
d_call: TRBD1
clone_size: .

cdr3_aa: CSAMSTTGELFF
cdr3_nt: TGCAGTGCTATGAGCACCACCGGGGAGCTGTTTTTT
j_call: TRBJ2-2
v_call: TRBV20-1
d_call: .
clone_size: .

cdr3_aa: CASRPRTGQSTYEQYF
cdr3_nt: TGTGCCAGCAGACCACGTACGGGACAATCTACCTACGAGCAGTACTTC
j_call: TRBJ2-7
v_call: TRBV28
d_call: .
clone_size: .

cdr3_aa: CAWSARQLSNQPQHF
cdr3_nt: TGTGCCTGGAGCGCGCGACAGCTCAGCAATCAGCCCCAGCATTTT
j_call: TRBJ1-5
v_call: TRBV30
d_call: .
clone_size: once

cdr3_aa: CAWTPDSGNEKLFF
cdr3_nt: TGTGCCTGGACCCCGGACAGCGGTAATGAAAAACTGTTTTTT
j_call: TRBJ1-4
v_call: TRBV30
d_call: .
clone_size: .

cdr3_aa: CASSPARLPRSEQFF
cdr3_nt: TGTGCCAGCAGCCCAGCTAGGCTTCCCCGAAGTGAGCAGTTCTTC
j_call: TRBJ2-1
v_call: TRBV11-2
d_call: .
clone_size: .

cdr3_aa: CASSLYPGPAEQYF
cdr3_nt: TGTGCCAGCAGCTTATATCCTGGACCCGCCGAGCAGTACTTC
j_call: TRBJ2-7
v_call: TRBV7-2
d_call: .
clone_size: .

cdr3_aa: CASSLIHRDEQPQHF
cdr3_nt: TGTGCCAGCAGCTTAATCCACAGGGACGAACAGCCCCAGCATTTT
j_call: TRBJ1-5
v_call: TRBV7-6
d_call: .
clone_size: once

cdr3_aa: CAGYIGDRVLNEQFF
cdr3_nt: TGTGCCGGTTATATTGGGGACAGGGTCTTGAATGAGCAGTTCTTC
j_call: TRBJ2-1
v_call: TRBV6-4
d_call: TRBD1
clone_size: .

cdr3_aa: CASSSDRSNQPQHF
cdr3_nt: TGTGCCAGCAGTTCAGACAGGAGCAATCAGCCCCAGCATTTT
j_call: TRBJ1-5
v_call: TRBV6-5
d_call: .
clone_size: .

cdr3_aa: CASSQGTFGDEQFF
cdr3_nt: TGTGCCAGCAGCCAGGGGACATTCGGCGATGAGCAGTTCTTC
j_call: TRBJ2-1
v_call: TRBV3-1
d_call: .
clone_size: .

cdr3_aa: CASSQDGGQGRGYTF
cdr3_nt: TGCGCCAGCAGCCAAGACGGCGGACAGGGACGCGGCTACACCTTC
j_call: TRBJ1-2
v_call: TRBV4-3
d_call: TRBD1
clone_size: .

cdr3_aa: CASSLGPGPANTGELFF
cdr3_nt: TGTGCCAGCAGTTTAGGTCCGGGGCCAGCGAACACCGGGGAGCTGTTTTTT
j_call: TRBJ2-2
v_call: TRBV28
d_call: .
clone_size: .

cdr3_aa: CSAPTGAYEQYF
cdr3_nt: TGCAGTGCTCCCACAGGGGCCTACGAGCAGTACTTC
j_call: TRBJ2-7
v_call: TRBV20-1
d_call: TRBD1
clone_size: once

cdr3_aa: CASSGQGIQPQHF
cdr3_nt: TGTGCCAGTAGTGGACAGGGGATTCAGCCCCAGCATTTT
j_call: TRBJ1-5
v_call: TRBV19
d_call: TRBD1
clone_size: .

cdr3_aa: CASSRPGRPLHF
cdr3_nt: TGTGCCAGCAGCCGCCCAGGTCGACCCCTCCACTTT
j_call: TRBJ1-6
v_call: TRBV6-2/TRBV6-3
d_call: .
clone_size: .

cdr3_aa: CSAATGTGTDIQYF
cdr3_nt: TGCAGCGCCGCAACCGGGACAGGGACGGACATTCAGTACTTC
j_call: TRBJ2-4
v_call: TRBV29-1
d_call: TRBD1
clone_size: .

cdr3_aa: CASSAGLEETQYF
cdr3_nt: TGTGCCAGCAGCGCCGGACTAGAAGAGACCCAGTACTTC
j_call: TRBJ2-5
v_call: TRBV27
d_call: TRBD2
clone_size: .